This T cell receptor (beta chain) was sequenced for a study of cytomegalovirus exposure and HLA in healthy donors. Study-level results: V- and J-gene trimming in TCR beta was tied to a missense DCLRE1C variant by an analysis performed later.

As regards this clone: Antigen: not known.

Germline assignment: CDR1 LGHNA and CDR2 YSLEER. The CDR3 extends over 15 amino acids. Trimming took 4 bases from V and 0 from J, leaving 10 bases between them. Primers: 60 Vbeta forward and 13 Jbeta reverse. Data came from immunoSEQ multiplex PCR; TCRdb stores just in-frame clones and leaves some out. Of about 130,000 clones detected, around two thirds appear once; the ten largest clones hold roughly 2.5%. The rearrangement links TRBV4-3 to TRBJ1-3; no reliable D call. The sequence was collected from a woman in her thirties or forties in good health and CMV-seronegative. Sample: PBMCs. The CDR3 DNA reads as TGCGCCAGCAGCCCCTCTCCCCGCTCTGGAAACACCATATATTTT. Residues: CASSPSPRSGNTIYF.